This TCR beta chain was identified during a study of CD8+ T cells in alopecia areata. General study results and limits: Patients showed less clear TCR sequence sharing than mice, possibly partly because of HLA diversity. When scalp samples are sequenced, resident alphabeta T cells of normal skin are also captured.

V was shortened by 7 bases and J by 4 bases, with 11 bases between the two germline ends. Germline V CDR1 and CDR2: MDHEN, SYDVKM. The CDR3 covers 13 residues. Isolated RNA was reverse transcribed into cDNA used as the sequencing template. Sequencing was performed with immunoSEQ multiplex PCR; in TCRdb, only in-frame clones are kept and a portion is missing. The table shows 110,000 or so clones, with around two fifths occurring only once. As part of sample collection, lesional scalp punch biopsies and peripheral blood were taken from alopecia areata patients. A FACSAria was used to sort CD4+ and CD8+ T cells. These cells came from PBMCs. This clone was picked up a small number of times. The target antigen is unknown.

This TCR was recovered from a human donor with alopecia areata. This chain uses TRBV28 with TRBJ1-3; D gene uncertain. The sequencing sample was made of CD4+ T cells sorted from blood. CDR3 sequence: CASTRITGNTIYF. As DNA, the CDR3 is TGTGCCAGCACCCGAATAACGGGAAACACCATATATTTT.